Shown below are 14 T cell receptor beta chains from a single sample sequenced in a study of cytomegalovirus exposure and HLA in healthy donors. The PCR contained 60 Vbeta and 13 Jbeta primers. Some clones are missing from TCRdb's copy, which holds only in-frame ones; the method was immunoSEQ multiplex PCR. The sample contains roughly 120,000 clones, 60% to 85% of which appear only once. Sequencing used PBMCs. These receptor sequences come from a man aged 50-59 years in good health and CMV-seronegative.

CDR3 DNA sequence: TGTGCCAGCAGTTACGGGGGTCACTCAGGCAATCAGCCCCAGCATTTT. Translation: CASSYGGHSGNQPQHF. The chain combines TRBV28 with TRBJ1-5; D possibly corresponds to TRBD1 (5 bases). The CDR3 length is 16 residues. From germline, CDR1 is MDHEN and CDR2 SYDVKM. Trimming removed 4 bases at V and 2 bases at J, with 15 bases between.

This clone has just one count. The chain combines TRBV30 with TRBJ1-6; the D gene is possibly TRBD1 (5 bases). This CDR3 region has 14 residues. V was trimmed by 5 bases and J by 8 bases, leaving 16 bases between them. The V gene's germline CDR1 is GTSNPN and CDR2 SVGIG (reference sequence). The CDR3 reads CAWVQETGYSPLHF. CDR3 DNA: TGTGCCTGGGTACAGGAAACTGGGTATTCACCCCTCCACTTT.

CDR3 sequence (DNA): TGTGCCAGCAGCTCAGGGGGCGATTTGAGTACTGAAGCTTTCTTT. It translates to CASSSGGDLSTEAFF. The chain has TRBV5-4 and TRBJ1-1; TRBD1 matches at 8 bases. Germline-derived CDR1 and CDR2 are SGHNT and YYREEE (reference sequence). The CDR3 contains 15 residues. Unmatched junction bases numbered 9, after V lost 3 bases and J lost 5 bases. Complete variable domain (other parts from reference TRBV5-4 and TRBJ1-1): ETGVTQSPTHLIKTRGQQVTLRCSSQSGHNTVSWYQQALGQGPQFIFQYYREEENGRGNFPPRFSGLQFPNYSSELNVNALELDDSALYLCASSSGGDLSTEAFFGQGTRLTVV.

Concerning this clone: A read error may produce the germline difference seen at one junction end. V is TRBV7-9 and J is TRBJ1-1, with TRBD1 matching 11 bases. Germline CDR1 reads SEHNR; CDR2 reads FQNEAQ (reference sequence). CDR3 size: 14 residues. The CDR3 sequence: CSSSLDRGHTEAFF. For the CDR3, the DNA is TGTTCCAGCAGTCTGGACAGGGGGCACACTGAAGCTTTCTTT.

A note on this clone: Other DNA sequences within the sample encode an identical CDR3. The CDR3 here is CASSQDSGESYEQYF. Written as DNA, the CDR3 is TGCGCCAGCAGCCAAGATAGCGGGGAGTCCTACGAGCAGTACTTC. The V and J genes are TRBV4-1 and TRBJ2-7, with 8 bases that match TRBD2. Germline CDR1 is MGHRA and CDR2 is YSYEKL. This CDR3 spans 15 amino acids. V was pared by 0 bases and J by 1 base, with 2 bases of the junction left unmatched.

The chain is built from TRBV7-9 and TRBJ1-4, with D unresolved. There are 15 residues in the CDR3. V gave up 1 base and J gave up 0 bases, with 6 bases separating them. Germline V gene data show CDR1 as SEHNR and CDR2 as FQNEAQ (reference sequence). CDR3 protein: CASSLGLTTNEKLFF. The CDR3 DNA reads TGTGCCAGCAGCTTAGGGCTCACAACTAATGAAAAACTGTTTTTT. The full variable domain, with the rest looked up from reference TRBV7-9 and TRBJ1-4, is DTGVSQNPRHKITKRGQNVTFRCDPISEHNRLYWYRQTLGQGPEFLTYFQNEAQLEKSRLLSDRFSAERPKGSFSTLEIQRTEQGDSAMYLCASSLGLTTNEKLFFGSGTQLSVL.

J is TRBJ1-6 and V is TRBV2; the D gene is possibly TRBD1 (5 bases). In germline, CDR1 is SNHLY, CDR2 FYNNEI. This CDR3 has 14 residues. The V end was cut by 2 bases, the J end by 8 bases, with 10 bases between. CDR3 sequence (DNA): TGTGCCAGCAGTGAATACAGGCATGATTCACCCCTCCACTTT. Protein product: CASSEYRHDSPLHF.

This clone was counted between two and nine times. The CDR3 nucleotides are TGTGCCAGCAGCTCCTCCTCGGGACAGAGGAGCACAGATACGCAGTATTTT. This translates into CASSSSSGQRSTDTQYF. The chain carries TRBV7-3 and TRBJ2-3; 7 bases line up with TRBD1. There are 17 residues in the CDR3. V trimming: 4 bases; J trimming: 0 bases; junction bases outside the gene matches: 10. Germline CDR1 and CDR2: SGHTA and FQGTGA. Using reference TRBV7-3 and TRBJ2-3 for the parts outside the CDR3, the full variable domain is GAGVSQTPSNKVTEKGKYVELRCDPISGHTALYWYRQSLGQGPEFLIYFQGTGAADDSGLPNDRFFAVRPEGSVSTLKIQRTERGDSAVYLCASSSSSGQRSTDTQYFGPGTRLTVL.

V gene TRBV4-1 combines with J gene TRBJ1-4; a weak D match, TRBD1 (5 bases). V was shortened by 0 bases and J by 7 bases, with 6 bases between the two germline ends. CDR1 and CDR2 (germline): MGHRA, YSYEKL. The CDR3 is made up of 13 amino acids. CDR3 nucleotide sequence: TGCGCCAGCAGCCAAGATGGGGCTGAAAAACTGTTTTTT. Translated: CASSQDGAEKLFF.

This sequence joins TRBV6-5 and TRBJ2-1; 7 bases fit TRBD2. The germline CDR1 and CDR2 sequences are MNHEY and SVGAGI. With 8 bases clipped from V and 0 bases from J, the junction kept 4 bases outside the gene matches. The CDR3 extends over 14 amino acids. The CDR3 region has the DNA TGTGCCAGCCGGGGCGGGGGCTCCTACAATGAGCAGTTCTTC. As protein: CASRGGGSYNEQFF.

The DNA of the CDR3 is TGTGCCAGTAGAAACCCAGGGGGCGGCGATAATTCACCCCTCCACTTT. Protein product: CASRNPGGGDNSPLHF. The chain joins TRBV19 to TRBJ1-6; TRBD1 matches 8 bases. V lost 6 bases to trimming and J lost 5 bases; unmatched junction nucleotides: 9. This CDR3 has 16 residues. Germline CDR1 is LNHDA and CDR2 is SQIVND (reference sequence).

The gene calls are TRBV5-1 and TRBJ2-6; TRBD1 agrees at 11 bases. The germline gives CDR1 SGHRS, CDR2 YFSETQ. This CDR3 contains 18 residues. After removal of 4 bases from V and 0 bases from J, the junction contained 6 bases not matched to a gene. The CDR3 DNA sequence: TGCGCCAGCAGCCCCCAGGGGACAGGGGGCTCTGGGGCCAACGTCCTGACTTTC. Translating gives CASSPQGTGGSGANVLTF.

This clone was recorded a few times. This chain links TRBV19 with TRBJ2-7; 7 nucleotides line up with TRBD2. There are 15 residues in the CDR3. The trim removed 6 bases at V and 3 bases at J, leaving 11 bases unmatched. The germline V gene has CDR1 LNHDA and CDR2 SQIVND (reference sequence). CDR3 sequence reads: CASSYRAGEYYEQYV. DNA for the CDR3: TGTGCCAGTAGCTATCGGGCGGGGGAGTACTACGAGCAGTACGTC.

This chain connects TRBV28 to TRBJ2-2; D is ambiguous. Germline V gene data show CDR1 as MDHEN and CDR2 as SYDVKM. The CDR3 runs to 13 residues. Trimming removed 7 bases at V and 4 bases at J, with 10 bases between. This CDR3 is CASIDSGTGELFF. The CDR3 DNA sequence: TGTGCCAGCATTGACTCGGGCACCGGGGAGCTGTTTTTT.